This T cell receptor beta chain is drawn from a study of cytomegalovirus exposure and HLA in healthy donors. Findings of the study overall: The study flagged about 150 TCR beta chains as cytomegalovirus-associated. Across donors, most TCRs were seen rarely, yet some public ones were widespread. Specificity of a few CMV-associated chains for CMV antigens was verified in vitro.

The CDR3 loop spans 12 amino acids. Germline V lookup: CDR1 SQVTM, CDR2 ANQGSEA. V lost 7 bases to trimming and J lost 4 bases, with 11 bases between them. Some clones are missing from TCRdb's copy, which holds only in-frame ones; the method was immunoSEQ multiplex PCR. This table holds a few hundred thousand clones, about 90% found once. Comment on this clone: No antigen is known for it.

The clonotype comes from a woman in her twenties or thirties in good health and CMV-seronegative. The sample was PBMCs. This chain joins TRBV29-1 and TRBJ1-3; no reliable D call. Written as DNA, the CDR3 is TGCAGCGCGCGAGGAACGGGAAACACCATATATTTT. Its translation: CSARGTGNTIYF.